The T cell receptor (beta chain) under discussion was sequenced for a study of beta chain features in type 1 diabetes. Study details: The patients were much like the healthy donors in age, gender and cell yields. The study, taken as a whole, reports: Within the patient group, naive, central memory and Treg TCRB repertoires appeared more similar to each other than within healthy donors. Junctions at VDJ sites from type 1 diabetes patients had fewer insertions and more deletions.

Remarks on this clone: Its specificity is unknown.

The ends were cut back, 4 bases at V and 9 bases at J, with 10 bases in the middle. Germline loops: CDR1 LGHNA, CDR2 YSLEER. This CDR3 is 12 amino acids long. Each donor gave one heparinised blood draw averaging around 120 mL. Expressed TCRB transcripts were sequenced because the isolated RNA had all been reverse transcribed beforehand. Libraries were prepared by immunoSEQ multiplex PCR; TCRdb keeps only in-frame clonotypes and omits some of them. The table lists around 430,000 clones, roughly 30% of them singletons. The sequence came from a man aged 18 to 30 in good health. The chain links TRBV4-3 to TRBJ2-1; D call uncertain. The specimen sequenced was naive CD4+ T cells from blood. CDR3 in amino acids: CASSRSGREQFF. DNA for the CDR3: TGCGCCAGCAGCCGCTCTGGACGTGAGCAGTTCTTC.